This T cell receptor beta chain was profiled in a study of post-analysis software for immune sequencing data. Study overall: The patients showed relapsing-remitting, secondary progressive and progressive-relapsing multiple sclerosis courses.

To note about this clonotype: Its antigen is currently unknown.

This CDR3 is 13 amino acids long. Losses at the gene ends were 6 bases for V and 6 bases for J; bases not matched to a gene: 4. Unique-molecular-identifier-tagged TCR beta cDNA libraries were used. T cells numbering about 0.95 to 10 million gave rise to roughly 550,000 cDNA molecules. Each CDR3 protein is one row after TCRdb ran MiXCR on the PCR reads. Of 650,000 to 850,000 distinct CDR3 sequences detected, about 57% appear once; the ten largest clones hold roughly 4.4%. Study-level findings and limits: Batch-matched samples strongly co-clustered by F measure. TRBV segments more frequent in patients than in controls numbered five and included TRBV5-6, TRBV5-1 and TRBV20-1. In multiple sclerosis, normalized Chao1 diversity was significantly below that of controls.

The sample comprised blood. V and J are TRBV12-3 or TRBV12-4 and TRBJ2-1; 8 bases are shared with TRBD2. This receptor was obtained from a girl under 18 with multiple sclerosis. In DNA form, the CDR3 reads TGTGCCAGCAGATTCGGGGGGGGCAATGAGCAGTTCTTC. Encoded protein: CASRFGGGNEQFF.